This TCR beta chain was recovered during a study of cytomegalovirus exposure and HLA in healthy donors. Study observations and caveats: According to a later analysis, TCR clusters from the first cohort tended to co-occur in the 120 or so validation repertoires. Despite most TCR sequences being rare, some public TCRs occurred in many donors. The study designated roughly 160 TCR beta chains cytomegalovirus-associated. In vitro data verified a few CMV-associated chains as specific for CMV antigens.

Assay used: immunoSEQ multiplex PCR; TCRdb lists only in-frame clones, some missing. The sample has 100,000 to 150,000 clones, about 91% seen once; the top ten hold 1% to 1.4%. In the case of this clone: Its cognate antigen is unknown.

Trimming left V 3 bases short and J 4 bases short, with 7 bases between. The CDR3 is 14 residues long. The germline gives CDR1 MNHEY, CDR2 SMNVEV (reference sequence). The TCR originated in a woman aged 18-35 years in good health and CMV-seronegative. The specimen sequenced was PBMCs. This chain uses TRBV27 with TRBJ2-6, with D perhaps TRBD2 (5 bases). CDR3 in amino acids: CASSLGSGANVLTF. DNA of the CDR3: TGTGCCAGCAGTTTGGGGAGCGGGGCCAACGTCCTGACTTTC.